This T cell receptor (beta chain) was observed in a study of beta chain features in type 1 diabetes (dated 2018 in TCRdb). With regard to the full study: Patients and healthy donors did not differ in mean age, gender distribution, total cell number or subset yield. A total of 107,917,701 sorted cells were examined across all samples, and a strong correlation was observed between cell number per subset and RNA yield. In the study, recently diagnosed type 1 diabetes patients and matched healthy donors were compared on the TCRB repertoires of their sorted circulating CD4+ T cell subsets. Naive and central memory subsets were obtained from all 30 or so donors, but regulatory and stem cell-like memory subsets were isolated from only 8 patients and 8 healthy donors. Overall results and qualifications from the work: At VDJ recombination sites, type 1 diabetes patients had fewer insertions and more deleted nucleotides, which implies abnormalities in thymic rearrangement. In all four CD4+ subsets, TCRB CDR3 length was moderately but significantly shorter in type 1 diabetes patients. The naive, central memory and regulatory TCRB repertoires appeared to resemble one another more closely among patients than among healthy donors. PCR might favor shorter templates, but patient and control samples were amplified and corrected together, so any skew would affect both groups equally. Because cDNA rather than genomic DNA was sequenced, highly expressing activated cells could have been over-represented, although no difference in activation and CD3 levels was found between groups. Because small numbers of individuals were included in the HLA sub-analyses, any influence of HLA type on TCRB rearrangement was left unresolved.

The High Capacity cDNA Reverse Transcription Kit was used to reverse transcribe all of the isolated RNA, meaning that expressed TCRB transcripts were what got sequenced. Naive, central memory and regulatory T cell samples underwent deep immunoSEQ sequencing, averaging around 4 million total reads per sample. After sorted cells were lysed in RLT buffer, RNA was extracted with DNase-treated RNeasy Micro or Mini kits, with the choice depending on cell number. Each cell subset was processed on its own to prevent cross-contamination, while patient and healthy donor samples were processed together. The immunoSEQ multiplex PCR was used to amplify TCRB sequences from cDNA, generating 87-bp fragments that spanned the CDR3 region. Sequencing of the amplicons was done on the Illumina HiSeq platform. Concerning the study's data processing: Synthetic template baselines were used to correct PCR bias computationally, reads within Hamming distance 2 were collapsed together, and singletons that could not be merged were discarded. Reads were aligned against IMGT to assign V, D and J genes, CDR3 length and insertions or deletions at six rearrangement sites. Clonotype counts were normalized to sorted cell number within each subset before computing true diversity and Gini coefficients with the tcR R package. The overlap coefficient, calculated on TCRB nucleotide sequences, was used to quantify repertoire sharing. The table was pulled from immuneACCESS by TCRdb, which kept in-frame rearrangements only. Such tables lose some clones; where checked, under half of the loss comes from unresolved V genes, and the rest has no known cause. The D gene and trimming were derived from the DNA, and the V and J assignments and clone size from that table. This sample has some 190,000 clones in its table, and 7.8% of those were observed once. The ten biggest clones cover around 0.94% of the sample.

Each donor gave one peripheral blood draw, averaging roughly 120 mL, which was collected into heparinised tubes. A BD FACSAria II and a panel including CD45RO, CCR7, CD25, CD127, CD95 and CD27 were used to sort naive, central memory, regulatory and stem cell-like memory CD4+ T cells. A purity above 95% was achieved for all sorted populations. PBMCs were isolated right away by Lymphoprep density gradient centrifugation and were stained directly, without culture. To minimize batch effects, samples were stained and sorted in pairs, one healthy donor with one patient per experiment. This clone was detected many times. Its antigen has not been determined. No much larger clone is present one base from it, and per-base qualities are unavailable. CDR1 and CDR2 are read off the germline V gene (reference sequence) as GTSNPN and SVGIG. The junction carries 11 bases between V and J, which are trimmed by 2 bases and 1 base respectively. The CDR3, cysteine through phenylalanine, is 15 amino acids long. CDR3 DNA is the only sequence kept; it has 45 bases, read in frame from the first base.

Source material: central memory CD4+ T cells from blood. This sequence uses TRBV30 and TRBJ2-2; D gene: possibly TRBD2, on 6 matching bases. The sequence came from a woman aged 40 to 49 with type 1 diabetes. The CDR3 reads as follows: CAWSWSGRNTGELFF. The DNA is TGTGCCTGGAGTTGGAGCGGGCGGAACACCGGGGAGCTGTTTTTT.